This T cell receptor beta chain emerged from a study of vaccination and CD4 T cells after COVID-19. The overall study: Ranging from 14 to 241, the interval between dose two and post-vaccine sampling had a median of 72 days.

In this sample, this clonotype turned up a few times. Its antigen is as yet unknown. The Oncomine TCR Beta short-read assay sequenced DNA from cultured CD4+ T cells. Someone extracted genomic DNA from cultured CD4+ T cells. TCRdb called the PCR reads again in MiXCR, with one record for every CDR3 protein. The profile shows 8,000 to 10,000 distinct CDR3 sequences, 51% of them singletons. Trimming removed 5 bases at V and 1 base at J, with 9 bases between. Germline V gene data show CDR1 as MNHEY and CDR2 as SMNVEV (reference sequence). The CDR3 is made up of 13 amino acids. Treatment described: roughly 10-day PBMC culture with coronavirus spike peptide pools or control peptides (ViraFEST assay). ViraFEST stimulated the growth of antigen-specific T cells using peptide pools and subsequently profiled their TCRs by sequencing.

The sequenced material came from CD4+ T cells from blood, cultured in vitro. The rearrangement links TRBV27 to TRBJ2-7, with D unclear. The sequence was collected from a human donor who had recovered from COVID-19. The CDR3 DNA reads TGTGCCAGCAGTCCCCTCGGGTCCTACGAGCAGTACTTC. Amino acid sequence: CASSPLGSYEQYF.